This T cell receptor beta chain derives from a study of blood T cell repertoires in COVID-19. Overall study context: Specimens from acute and convalescent COVID-19 originated in the United States, Italy and Spain. Nucleic acid was either cDNA or gDNA, and it came from T cells, B-cell-depleted T cells, or PBMCs.

TCRdb keeps only in-frame clones here, not all; method: immunoSEQ multiplex PCR. The sample records 350,000 to 450,000 clones, 89% being singletons. The Seattle patients, enrolled during active infection, were followed longitudinally. The CDR3 extends over 16 amino acids. Germline lookup yields CDR1 SNHLY and CDR2 FYNNEI. V lost 4 bases to trimming and J lost 2 bases; unmatched junction nucleotides: 7. V is TRBV2 and J is TRBJ1-5; 8 bases align to TRBD1. The TCR comes from a woman aged 40-49 years with COVID-19, enrolled during active disease. The sample was peripheral blood. The CDR3 bases are TGTGCCAGCAGTGCAGACCAGGGGGCAGGCAATCAGCCCCAGCATTTT. Encoded protein: CASSADQGAGNQPQHF.